This T cell receptor (beta chain) was sequenced in a study of T cells in localized non-small cell lung cancer. Only in-frame clones appear in the TCRdb table, and some are missing; sequencing was by immunoSEQ multiplex PCR. The sample consists of 25,000 to 35,000 clones, 84% of them appearing once. This clone was picked up one time. Its antigen is unidentified. The CDR3 covers 15 residues. With 0 bases removed from V and 2 bases from J, the gap between germline ends came to 11 bases. CDR1 and CDR2 (germline): SGDLS, YYNGEE. Overall study results and limits: Sequence data derive from only one tumor region, so heterogeneity remains possible. Tumor showed lower T cell clonality than uninvolved adjacent lung, where it was highest. Appearances in adjacent lung were noted for a median around 55 of the top 100 tumor clones. In the blood, greater T cell density corresponded to longer overall survival.

The chain carries TRBV9 and TRBJ2-5; D might be TRBD2 (6 bases). The sequencing used peripheral blood mononuclear cells, collected before any cancer treatment. The clonotype was recovered from a man aged 35-75 years with stage III lung adenocarcinoma. The CDR3 nucleotides are TGTGCCAGCAGCGTAGTTGGTAGCGGACAAGAGACCCAGTACTTC. This sequence encodes CASSVVGSGQETQYF.